Listed here are 22 T cell receptor beta chains from one sample, sequenced in a study of blood T cell repertoires in COVID-19. Profiled with immunoSEQ multiplex PCR; TCRdb holds only in-frame clones, not every one. In the table there are under 250,000 clones, approximately 86% of which are singletons. Sequenced sample: peripheral blood. The receptors were gathered from a middle-aged man with acute or convalescent COVID-19.

The chain joins TRBV5-6 to TRBJ1-1; maybe TRBD1 (6 bases). Germline V gene lookup returns CDR1 SGHDT and CDR2 YYEEEE. The germline V and J ends were trimmed by 5 bases and 11 bases, with 13 bases remaining between them. This CDR3 has 11 residues. The CDR3 sequence: CASSIAGAAFF. The CDR3 region has the DNA TGTGCCAGCAGTATAGCAGGGGCGGCTTTCTTT.

The J gene is TRBJ2-7, the V gene TRBV18; weak D call: TRBD1 (6 bases). The CDR3 sequence is 16 residues long. The germline CDR1 and CDR2 sequences are KGHSH and LQKENI. Trimming took 3 bases from V and 0 from J, leaving 15 bases between them. CDR3 sequence (DNA): TGTGCCAGCTCACCCTCCGGACAGTCGCGCTCCTACGAGCAGTACTTC. Residues: CASSPSGQSRSYEQYF. Using reference TRBV18 and TRBJ2-7 for the parts outside the CDR3, the full variable domain is NAGVMQNPRHLVRRRGQEARLRCSPMKGHSHVYWYRQLPEEGLKFMVYLQKENIIDESGMPKERFSAEFPKEGPSILRIQQVVRGDSAAYFCASSPSGQSRSYEQYFGPGTRLTVT.

The chain employs TRBV27 and TRBJ2-1, with TRBD1 identical over 8 bases. Germline V lookup: CDR1 MNHEY, CDR2 SMNVEV (reference sequence). The CDR3 extends over 14 amino acids. V lost 3 bases, J lost 9 bases, and 7 bases stayed unmatched. CDR3 nucleotides: TGTGCCAGCAGTTTGGGGGCAGGGGGCGGTGAGCAGTTCTTC. This sequence encodes CASSLGAGGGEQFF.

V usage is TRBV30 and J usage is TRBJ2-7; the D is unclear. This CDR3 comprises 13 residues. The germline gives CDR1 GTSNPN, CDR2 SVGIG (reference sequence). The V end lost 2 bases, the J end lost 7 bases, and 15 bases lay between the germline ends. CDR3 amino acids: CAWSYNDRREQYF. CDR3 nucleotides: TGTGCCTGGAGTTACAACGACCGGCGGGAGCAGTACTTC.

This clone was detected a few times. The rearrangement uses TRBV27 and TRBJ1-6; 8 bases agree with TRBD1. Trimming at V came to 3 bases and at J to 6 bases, leaving 4 bases not matched to a gene. The CDR3 is 15 amino acids. Germline lookup yields CDR1 MNHEY and CDR2 SMNVEV (reference sequence). CDR3 DNA sequence: TGTGCCAGCAGTTTTATGACAGGGGCTAATTCACCCCTCCACTTT. Its protein is CASSFMTGANSPLHF.

V is TRBV19 and J is TRBJ1-6; no reliable D call. Trimming removed 7 bases at V and 8 bases at J, with 21 bases between. The CDR3 has 16 residues. The germline CDR1 and CDR2 sequences are LNHDA and SQIVND (reference sequence). The CDR3 bases are TGTGCCAGTATCCAGCCCGAACAGTCCCAAGATTCACCCCTCCACTTT. Its protein is CASIQPEQSQDSPLHF.

The chain couples TRBV6-5 to TRBJ2-7, with D tentatively TRBD1 (6 bases). This CDR3 contains 14 residues. Trimming took off 5 bases at V and 1 base at J, with 12 bases between the two ends. Germline CDR1 and CDR2: MNHEY and SVGAGI. As DNA, the CDR3 is TGTGCCAGCAGTACGGGACATACATCCTACGAGCAGTACTTC. This gives the protein CASSTGHTSYEQYF.

The chain is built from TRBV28 and TRBJ1-4; 10 bases are shared with TRBD1. The CDR3 spans 18 residues. With V trimmed by 1 base and J by 3 bases, 8 bases remained unmatched. Germline V gene lookup returns CDR1 MDHEN and CDR2 SYDVKM. For the CDR3, the DNA is TGTGCCAGCAGTTTATTTGGGACAGGGGTCCTCCCTAATGAAAAACTGTTTTTT. Translation gives CASSLFGTGVLPNEKLFF. Supplemented by reference TRBV28 and TRBJ1-4, the full variable domain reads DVKVTQSSRYLVKRTGEKVFLECVQDMDHENMFWYRQDPGLGLRLIYFSYDVKMKEKGDIPEGYSVSREKKERFSLILESASTNQTSMYLCASSLFGTGVLPNEKLFFGSGTQLSVL.

The chain combines TRBV9 with TRBJ2-5; 8 nucleotides match TRBD1. V shed 0 bases, J shed 2 bases, and the junction held 3 bases outside the gene matches. Germline V CDR1 and CDR2: SGDLS, YYNGEE. This CDR3 has 15 amino acids. CDR3 residues: CASSVGGQGQETQYF. In DNA form, the CDR3 reads TGTGCCAGCAGCGTAGGCGGACAGGGTCAAGAGACCCAGTACTTC.

This chain links TRBV4-2 with TRBJ2-1; 9 nucleotides agree with TRBD2. J lost 6 bases, V lost 0 bases, and 6 bases had no gene match. Germline V gene lookup returns CDR1 LGHNA and CDR2 YNFKEQ. There are 16 residues in the CDR3. CDR3: CASSQDLAGVSNEQFF. The DNA for the CDR3 is TGTGCCAGCAGCCAAGATTTAGCGGGGGTTAGCAATGAGCAGTTCTTC.

This sequence joins TRBV10-1 and TRBJ2-7; TRBD2 agrees at 9 bases. Germline trimming cut 3 bases from V and 6 bases from J; bases unmatched to any gene: 9. The CDR3 loop spans 15 amino acids. Germline CDR1 reads WNHNN; CDR2 reads SYGVQD (reference sequence). CDR3 sequence reads: CASSDGSGGHFEQYF. The CDR3 DNA sequence: TGCGCCAGCAGTGATGGCAGCGGGGGGCACTTCGAGCAGTACTTC.

The V gene is TRBV28, the J gene TRBJ1-1, with 8 bases aligning to TRBD1. With V trimmed by 6 bases and J by 1 base, 10 bases remained unmatched. The CDR3 length is 16 residues. From germline, CDR1 is MDHEN and CDR2 SYDVKM. CDR3 bases: TGTGCCAGCAGCCCTGTCCCCGGGACAGGGAACACTGAAGCTTTCTTT. Its translation: CASSPVPGTGNTEAFF.

This chain uses TRBV10-2 with TRBJ2-7, with D perhaps matching TRBD2 (7 bases). The CDR3 is made up of 14 amino acids. CDR1 is WSHSY, CDR2 SAAADI, per germline. Trimming pared 4 bases from V and 6 bases from J, leaving 16 bases between. CDR3: CASSVGGGPVEQYF. For the CDR3, the DNA is TGCGCCAGCAGTGTAGGCGGGGGCCCCGTCGAGCAGTACTTC.

The CDR3: CASSPGARSSTDTQYF. The DNA for the CDR3 is TGTGCCAGCAGCCCAGGGGCGAGGTCGAGCACAGATACGCAGTATTTT. V is TRBV9 and J is TRBJ2-3; D perhaps matches TRBD1 (6 bases). Germline CDR1 reads SGDLS; CDR2 reads YYNGEE. V was pared by 4 bases and J by 0 bases, with 15 bases between. This CDR3 region has 16 residues.

This clone was observed once. This sequence joins TRBV25-1 and TRBJ2-1; D may be TRBD1 (5 bases). This CDR3 has 16 amino acids. Germline CDR1 reads MGHDK; CDR2 reads SYGVNS. Trimming pared 1 base from V and 0 bases from J, leaving 10 bases between. The CDR3 loop reads CASSESGAVSYNEQFF. For the CDR3, the DNA is TGTGCCAGCAGTGAATCTGGGGCGGTCTCCTACAATGAGCAGTTCTTC.

The rearrangement uses TRBV29-1 and TRBJ2-1; 7 nucleotides agree with TRBD1. The CDR3 loop spans 16 amino acids. Unmatched junction bases numbered 10, after V lost 3 bases and J lost 2 bases. The germline CDR1 and CDR2 sequences are SQVTM and ANQGSEA. CDR3: CSVDPHDRAPYNEQFF. The CDR3, as DNA: TGCAGCGTTGACCCCCATGACAGGGCTCCCTACAATGAGCAGTTCTTC.

The CDR3 spells CASRAGPYGYTF. The CDR3 bases are TGTGCCAGTAGAGCAGGGCCCTATGGCTACACCTTC. The V gene is TRBV19, the J gene TRBJ1-2, with a weak D call TRBD1 (5 bases). Trimming pared 6 bases from V and 4 bases from J, leaving 9 bases between. Germline CDR1 is LNHDA and CDR2 is SQIVND (reference sequence). The CDR3 runs 12 residues.

CDR3 sequence reads: CAWAGQFLAKNIQYF. CDR3 nucleotide sequence: TGTGCCTGGGCCGGACAGTTCCTAGCCAAAAACATTCAGTACTTC. The chain carries TRBV30 and TRBJ2-4, with a tentative D call TRBD1 (6 bases). CDR3 length: 15 residues. V was cut by 5 bases and J by 0 bases, with 14 bases left in between. The germline CDR1 and CDR2 sequences are GTSNPN and SVGIG (reference sequence).

V usage is TRBV24-1 and J usage is TRBJ2-3, with TRBD2 matching over 12 bases. The germline V gene encodes CDR1 KGHDR and CDR2 SFDVKD. The CDR3 consists of 16 residues. Germline trimming cut 9 bases from V and 2 bases from J; bases unmatched to any gene: 8. Here the CDR3 reads CATSNRLAGATDTQYF. The CDR3 coding sequence is TGTGCCACCTCTAACCGACTAGCGGGGGCCACAGATACGCAGTATTTT.

CDR3 in DNA: TGTGCCAGCAGTCCTATATTCCGACAGGGTCGGCATGGCTACACCTTC. Amino acid sequence: CASSPIFRQGRHGYTF. J is TRBJ1-2 and V is TRBV27; 7 positions match TRBD1. Germline CDR1 MNHEY, CDR2 SMNVEV (reference sequence). CDR3 length: 16 residues. V gave up 5 bases and J gave up 6 bases; unmatched junction bases: 15.

V gene TRBV3-1 (or the pseudogene TRBV3-2) combines with J gene TRBJ2-1; 14 nucleotides match TRBD2. Losses at the gene ends were 6 bases for V and 5 bases for J; bases not matched to a gene: 9. The CDR3 is 17 amino acids. In germline, CDR1 is LGHDT, CDR2 YNNKEL (reference sequence). CDR3 sequence reads: CASSWGLAGVSDNEQFF. DNA of the CDR3: TGTGCCAGCAGTTGGGGACTAGCGGGAGTCTCGGACAATGAGCAGTTCTTC.

V gene TRBV7-8 combines with J gene TRBJ1-4; D might be TRBD1 (6 bases). Germline values: CDR1 SGHVS, CDR2 FQNEAQ. Trimming removed 2 bases at V and 7 bases at J, with 14 bases between. This CDR3 is built from 15 residues. The CDR3 protein is CASSLTPSRGEKLFF. CDR3 in DNA: TGTGCCAGCAGCTTAACCCCCAGCAGGGGTGAAAAACTGTTTTTT.